Listed below are T cell receptor beta chains from one sample, sequenced in a study of blood T cell repertoires in COVID-19. The data were produced by immunoSEQ multiplex PCR, yet TCRdb's version contains in-frame clones alone and is incomplete. Of hundreds of thousands of clones detected, 80% to 90% appear once; the ten largest clones hold about 1.2%. The sequenced sample consisted of PBMCs or T cells enriched from blood (not recorded which). The source is a man aged 25-45 years who had recovered from COVID-19. Each CDR3 is given with its conserved first and last residue. Clone size is given for some rows only: seen once, a few or many times, or a class if the clone is expanded.

clone_size,j_call,v_call,cdr3_aa
.,TRBJ2-7,TRBV4-3,CASSQGDRRVDEQYF
.,TRBJ2-5,TRBV24-1,CATSDPTSGGYQETQYF
.,TRBJ1-2,TRBV10-3,CAISESTGTGGGNYGYTF
.,TRBJ1-2,TRBV6-2/TRBV6-3,CASSYSGGGYTF
.,TRBJ2-3,TRBV11-2,CASSRLAGGTDTQYF
once,TRBJ1-2,TRBV10-3,CAILRGNYGYTF
.,TRBJ1-2,TRBV9,CASSSTWTGEGNYGYTF
.,TRBJ2-1,TRBV6-1,CASSESGTGINEQFF
.,TRBJ2-7,TRBV14,CASSQAFREGLEQYF
.,TRBJ2-2,TRBV11-2,CASSLVTSLTGELFF
.,TRBJ1-2,TRBV25-1,CASTGQGANYGYTF
.,TRBJ2-1,TRBV19,CASNWRERGNEQFF
.,TRBJ2-7,TRBV9,CASSPSGTSYEQYF
.,TRBJ2-7,TRBV6-5,CASRDRAPYEQYF
.,TRBJ1-6,TRBV30,CAWSDRLGASSPLHF
.,TRBJ2-3,TRBV11-3,CASSSGLAGSDTQYF
.,TRBJ2-3,TRBV5-1,CASSLARQGTDTQYF
.,TRBJ2-5,TRBV19,CASSIVGLAEETQYF
.,TRBJ2-7,TRBV28,CASSLVTPEGEQYF
.,TRBJ1-1,TRBV5-4,CASSPIRGLNTEAFF
.,TRBJ2-7,TRBV15,CATRGNRPEQYF
.,TRBJ2-2,TRBV6-5,CASSYTGTGVLGELFF
.,TRBJ1-6,TRBV2,CASSVRRGSPLHF
.,TRBJ1-2,TRBV4-2,CASSHVGPGQPNYGYTF
few,TRBJ1-2,TRBV24-1,CATSPSGYGYTF
few,TRBJ2-1,TRBV2,CATKLTSGRASYNEQFF
.,TRBJ2-2,TRBV7-9,CASSNSGTGGRTGELFF
.,TRBJ2-4,TRBV6-5,CASSSGRRGENIQYF
.,TRBJ2-7,TRBV18,CASSPGQGANEQYF
once,TRBJ2-6,TRBV5-8,CASSLVSGSLSGANVLTF
.,TRBJ2-7,TRBV24-1,CATSDGTSYEQYF
.,TRBJ2-1,TRBV6-8,CASSYSIWSSGSWDEQFF
.,TRBJ2-1,TRBV21-1,CASSKEVSASGRGRSSYNEQFF
.,TRBJ2-7,TRBV12-2,CASRLGGGTNSYEQYF
.,TRBJ1-2,TRBV7-8,CASSRSGPGDYGYTF
.,TRBJ1-1,TRBV7-2,CASSLRTGETSEAFF
few,TRBJ1-1,TRBV6-5,CASSLGHLNTEAFF
.,TRBJ2-5,TRBV3-1/TRBV3-2,CASSPGGGAQETQYF
few,TRBJ2-1,TRBV18,CASSPSLAGFYNEQFF
.,TRBJ2-1,TRBV29-1,CSVEGQGGKFF
.,TRBJ2-5,TRBV11-3,CASSLGSGQETQYF
.,TRBJ2-7,TRBV4-1,CASSLNLAGVTSRNEQYF
few,TRBJ2-7,TRBV7-6,CASSLGQGRVYEQYF
.,TRBJ2-7,TRBV12-3/TRBV12-4,CAITSAPGDEQYF
once,TRBJ2-7,TRBV7-9,CASSDYRDRVFYEQYF
.,TRBJ2-1,TRBV7-9,CASSLSSGGLSYNEQFF
.,TRBJ2-7,TRBV18,CASSMDRGREVQYF
.,TRBJ1-1,TRBV19,CASNSQGMNTEAFF
.,TRBJ1-6,TRBV5-1,CASSYSRGQGSNSPLHF
.,TRBJ2-2,TRBV19,CASRGLAGTGELFF
few,TRBJ1-1,TRBV7-2,CASSLGPTDLNTEAFF
.,TRBJ1-5,TRBV7-8,CASSLRAGQENQPQHF
.,TRBJ2-3,TRBV7-2,CASSSGGKTDTQYF
.,TRBJ2-6,TRBV3-1/TRBV3-2,CASRHNKQGSGANVLTF
.,TRBJ1-3,TRBV7-8,CASSPQPTGGGNTIYF
.,TRBJ2-7,TRBV27,CASSLSRGIYEQYF
.,TRBJ1-3,TRBV23-1,CASSPQGASGNTIYF
.,TRBJ1-4,TRBV12-3/TRBV12-4,CASSSRNEKLFF
.,TRBJ2-3,TRBV2,CASRLSGGTKGDTQYF
.,TRBJ2-7,TRBV10-3,CAISGDRSYEQYF